The clone carrying this T cell receptor (beta chain) has ten or more counts. TCR beta CDR3 region amplification was performed from RNA transcripts. An initial round of RT-PCR targeting the TCR CDR3 relied on the HTBI primer set. TCRdb re-called the multiplex PCR reads with MiXCR, one entry per CDR3 protein. The sample has roughly 600,000 distinct CDR3 sequences, roughly 15% seen once. CDR3 size: 15 residues. The junction had 8 bases not matched to a gene; V was cut back by 6 bases and J by 5 bases. Looked up from germline, CDR1 is MDHEN and CDR2 is SYDVKM. The sample comes from a study of T cells in Graves' hyperthyroidism and ophthalmopathy.

Sequenced material: blood. The V call is TRBV28, the J call TRBJ2-1, with 9 bases fitting TRBD2. The receptor's source is a woman between 50 and 59 years old with Graves' ophthalmopathy. CDR3 coding DNA: TGTGCCAGCAGGTCGACTAGCGGAATAAACAATGAGCAGTTCTTC. It translates to CASRSTSGINNEQFF.